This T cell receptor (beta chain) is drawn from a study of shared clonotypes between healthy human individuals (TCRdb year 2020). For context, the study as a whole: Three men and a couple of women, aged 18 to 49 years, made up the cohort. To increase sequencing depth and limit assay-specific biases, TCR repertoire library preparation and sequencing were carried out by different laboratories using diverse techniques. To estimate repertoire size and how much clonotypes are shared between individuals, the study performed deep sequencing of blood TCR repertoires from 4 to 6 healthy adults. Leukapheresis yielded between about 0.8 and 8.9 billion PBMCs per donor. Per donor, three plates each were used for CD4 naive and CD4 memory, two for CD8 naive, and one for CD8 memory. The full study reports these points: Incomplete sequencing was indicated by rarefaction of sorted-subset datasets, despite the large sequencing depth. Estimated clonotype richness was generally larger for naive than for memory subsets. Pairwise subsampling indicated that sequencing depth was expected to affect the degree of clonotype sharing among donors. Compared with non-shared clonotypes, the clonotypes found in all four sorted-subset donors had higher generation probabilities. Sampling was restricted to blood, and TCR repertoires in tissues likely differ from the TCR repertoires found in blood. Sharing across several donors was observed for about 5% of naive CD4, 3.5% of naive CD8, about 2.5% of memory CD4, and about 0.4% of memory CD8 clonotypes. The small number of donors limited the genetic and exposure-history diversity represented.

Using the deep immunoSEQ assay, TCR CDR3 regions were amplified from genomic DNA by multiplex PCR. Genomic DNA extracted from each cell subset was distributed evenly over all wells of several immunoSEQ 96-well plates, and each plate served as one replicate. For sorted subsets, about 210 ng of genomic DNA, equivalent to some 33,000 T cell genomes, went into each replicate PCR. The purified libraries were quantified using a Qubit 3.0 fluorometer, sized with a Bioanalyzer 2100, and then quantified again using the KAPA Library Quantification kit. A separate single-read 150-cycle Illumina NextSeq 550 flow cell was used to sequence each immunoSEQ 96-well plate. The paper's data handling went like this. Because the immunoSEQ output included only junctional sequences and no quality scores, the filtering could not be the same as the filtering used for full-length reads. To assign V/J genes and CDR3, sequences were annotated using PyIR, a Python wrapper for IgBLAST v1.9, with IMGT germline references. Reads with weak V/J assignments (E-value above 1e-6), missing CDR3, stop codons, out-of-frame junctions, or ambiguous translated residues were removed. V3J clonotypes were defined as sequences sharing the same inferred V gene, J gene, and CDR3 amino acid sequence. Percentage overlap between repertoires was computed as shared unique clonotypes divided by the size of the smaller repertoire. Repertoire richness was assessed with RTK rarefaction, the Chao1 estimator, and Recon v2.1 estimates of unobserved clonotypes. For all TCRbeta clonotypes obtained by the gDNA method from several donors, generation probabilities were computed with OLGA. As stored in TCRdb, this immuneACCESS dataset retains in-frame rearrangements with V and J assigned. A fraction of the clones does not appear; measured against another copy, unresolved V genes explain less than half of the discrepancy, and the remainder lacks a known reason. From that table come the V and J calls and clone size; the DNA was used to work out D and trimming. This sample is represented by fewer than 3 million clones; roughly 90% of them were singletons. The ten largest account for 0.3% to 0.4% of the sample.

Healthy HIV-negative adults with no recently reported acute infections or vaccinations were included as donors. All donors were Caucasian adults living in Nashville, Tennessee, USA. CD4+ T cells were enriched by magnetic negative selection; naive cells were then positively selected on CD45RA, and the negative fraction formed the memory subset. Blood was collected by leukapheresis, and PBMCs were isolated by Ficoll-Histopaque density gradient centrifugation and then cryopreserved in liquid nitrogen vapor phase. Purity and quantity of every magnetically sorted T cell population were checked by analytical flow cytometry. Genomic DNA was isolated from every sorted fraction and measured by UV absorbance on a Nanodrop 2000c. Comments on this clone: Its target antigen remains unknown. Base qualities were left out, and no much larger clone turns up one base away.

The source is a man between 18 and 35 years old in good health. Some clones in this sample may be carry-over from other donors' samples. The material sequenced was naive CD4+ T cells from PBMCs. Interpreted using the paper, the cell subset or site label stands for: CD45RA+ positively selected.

Read as DNA, the sequence is TGTGCCAGCAGCCCGGCGGTAGCGGGAGGGTACAATGAGCAGTTCTTC. The encoded protein is CASSPAVAGGYNEQFF. The chain joins TRBV5-4 to TRBJ2-1; a stretch of 11 junction bases matches TRBD2. There are 16 amino acids in the CDR3, from cysteine to phenylalanine inclusive. Left in the record is the CDR3 DNA by itself, 48 bases read in frame from the first base. Here V drops 4 bases and J drops 4 bases, and the junction holds 7 bases not matched to any gene. CDR1 SGHNT and CDR2 YYREEE were looked up in the germline V gene (reference sequence).